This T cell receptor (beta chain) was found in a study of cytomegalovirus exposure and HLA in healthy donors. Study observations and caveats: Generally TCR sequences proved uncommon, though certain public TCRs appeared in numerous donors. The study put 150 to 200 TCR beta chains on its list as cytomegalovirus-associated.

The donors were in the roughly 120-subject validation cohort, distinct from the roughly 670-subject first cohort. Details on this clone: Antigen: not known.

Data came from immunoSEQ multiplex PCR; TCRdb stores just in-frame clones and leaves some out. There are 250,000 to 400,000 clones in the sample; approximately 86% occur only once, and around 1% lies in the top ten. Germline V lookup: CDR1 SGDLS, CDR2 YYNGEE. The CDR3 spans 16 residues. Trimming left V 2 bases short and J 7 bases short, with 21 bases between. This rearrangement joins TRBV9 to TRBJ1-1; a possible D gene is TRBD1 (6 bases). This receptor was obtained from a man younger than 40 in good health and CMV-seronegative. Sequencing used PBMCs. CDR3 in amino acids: CASSVVEVGGADEAFF. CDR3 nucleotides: TGTGCCAGCAGCGTGGTGGAGGTTGGGGGCGCCGATGAAGCTTTCTTT.